The clone carrying this T cell receptor beta chain appeared once. This sample stems from a study of T cell changes during pregnancy in multiple sclerosis. Clones were sequenced by immunoSEQ multiplex PCR, and TCRdb holds only the in-frame ones, with some missing. The sample includes roughly 40,000 clones, approximately 92% of them seen just once. The CDR3 has 12 amino acids. V was pared by 2 bases and J by 6 bases, with 7 bases between. Germline loops: CDR1 SGHRS, CDR2 YFSETQ. Sequenced here: peripheral blood, sampled before pregnancy. The V call is TRBV5-1, the J call TRBJ2-3, with D hard to call. The TCR sequence derives from a female donor with multiple sclerosis, enrolled in a pregnancy study. This chain's CDR3 is CASSFFSDTQYF. The CDR3 DNA sequence: TGCGCCAGCAGCTTTTTTTCGGATACGCAGTATTTT.